This is a list of T cell receptor beta chains from one sample in a study of cytomegalovirus exposure and HLA in healthy donors. Sequenced by immunoSEQ multiplex PCR; TCRdb stores in-frame clones only, minus some. The table includes 150,000 to 200,000 clones, around 74% detected once. Sequencing was performed on PBMCs. These receptors were collected from a woman in her thirties in good health and CMV-seronegative. The CDR3 runs from the conserved cysteine through the conserved F or W. The D gene is left open where the match is weak. Clone size, where shown, is once, few, many, or a class for clones that have expanded.

>TRBV15|NA|NA|TRBJ1-1
TGTGCCACCAGCCCCCCCCAGGACTATCACAAGGAAGCTTTCTTT
CATSPPQDYHKEAFF
>TRBV6-5|NA|NA|TRBJ1-5
TGTGCCAGCAGTTACTCTTCGGTTGATCAGCCCCAGCATTTT
CASSYSSVDQPQHF
>TRBV6-1|TRBD1|few|TRBJ1-3
TGTGCCAGCAGTGCCCACAGGGGGCTAACTGGAAACACCATATATTTT
CASSAHRGLTGNTIYF
>TRBV5-1|TRBD1|NA|TRBJ1-5
TGCGCCAGCAGCTTGTGGGGGACAGATAATCAGCCCCAGCATTTT
CASSLWGTDNQPQHF
>TRBV19|NA|NA|TRBJ2-6
TGTGCCAGTTCGCCCGGGGACTCTGGGGCCAACGTCCTGACTTTC
CASSPGDSGANVLTF
>TRBV2|NA|NA|TRBJ2-3
TGTGCCAGCATTTGGGGGGCAGATACGCAGTATTTT
CASIWGADTQYF
>TRBV19|TRBD1|NA|TRBJ1-5
TGTGCCAGTAGTCACCGGGACAGGGGGATATTTAGCAATCAGCCCCAGCATTTT
CASSHRDRGIFSNQPQHF
>TRBV28|NA|NA|TRBJ1-5
TGTGCCAGCAGTTTACGGGGGATCTCCAATCAGCCCCAGCATTTT
CASSLRGISNQPQHF
>TRBV6-6|NA|NA|TRBJ2-7
TGTGCCAGCAGTTACGCGGGGGCCGGATACGAGCAGTACTTC
CASSYAGAGYEQYF
>TRBV6-1|TRBD1|NA|TRBJ2-3
TGTGCCAGCAGCGAAGTCCCGGGACAGGGGCGGATGAGGAATACGCAGTATTTT
CASSEVPGQGRMRNTQYF
>TRBV27|NA|NA|TRBJ2-7
TGTGCCAGCAGTTCCCGCTACGAGCAGTACTTC
CASSSRYEQYF
>TRBV7-2|NA|NA|TRBJ1-1
TGTGCCAGCAGCTTAACACCAGGATACCAAGAAGCTTTCTTT
CASSLTPGYQEAFF
>TRBV14|TRBD1|NA|TRBJ1-4
TGTGCCAGCAGCCAAAAACAGGGGGCTGGTGAAAAACTGTTTTTT
CASSQKQGAGEKLFF
>TRBV29-1|TRBD2|NA|TRBJ2-2
TGCAGCGTTGAAGCGGGAGCGGGGGCTTACACCGGGGAGCTGTTTTTT
CSVEAGAGAYTGELFF
>TRBV19|TRBD1|NA|TRBJ2-7
TGTGCCAGTAGTATGACAGGGGAGTACGAGCAGTACTTC
CASSMTGEYEQYF
>TRBV19|TRBD1|NA|TRBJ2-7
TGTGCCAGTAGTGCCGGGACAGGGGACTACGAGCAGTACTTC
CASSAGTGDYEQYF
>TRBV4-1|NA|NA|TRBJ1-4
TGCGCCAGCAGCCCCTGGGCAGGGGTAAATGAAAAACTGTTTTTT
CASSPWAGVNEKLFF
>TRBV7-7|TRBD2|NA|TRBJ2-5
TGTGCCAGCAGGCCCGGGACTAGCGGGGGGGCAGTGGAGACCCAGTACTTC
CASRPGTSGGAVETQYF
>TRBV27|TRBD2|NA|TRBJ2-3
TGTGCCAGCAGGAGAGGGACTAGCGGGGGGGACACAGATACGCAGTATTTT
CASRRGTSGGDTDTQYF
>TRBV11-2|TRBD2|once|TRBJ2-1
TGTGCCAGCAGCTTAGCGGGGGGTCTCAATGAGCAGTTCTTC
CASSLAGGLNEQFF
>TRBV16|NA|NA|TRBJ1-1
TGTGCCAGCAGCCAATCGAGGGCCACTGAAGCTTTCTTT
CASSQSRATEAFF
>TRBV5-6|NA|NA|TRBJ1-6
TGTGCCAGCAGTTACACGACAGACTATAATTCACCCCTCCACTTT
CASSYTTDYNSPLHF
>TRBV10-3|TRBD1|NA|TRBJ2-2
TGTGCCATCAATAGCGCCTGGACAGGGAACACCGGGGAGCTGTTTTTT
CAINSAWTGNTGELFF
>TRBV2|NA|NA|TRBJ2-5
TGTGCCAGCAGTGAAAGTACGGGAAGAGAGACCCAGTACTTC
CASSESTGRETQYF
>TRBV10-3|NA|NA|TRBJ1-4
TGTGCCATCAGTGAGATAGGGGTCGGGGAAAAACTGTTTTTT
CAISEIGVGEKLFF
>TRBV7-2|NA|NA|TRBJ1-1
TGTGCCAGCAGCTTAATGGTCGGAGGAAACACTGAAGCTTTCTTT
CASSLMVGGNTEAFF
>TRBV6-1|TRBD1|NA|TRBJ1-3
TGTGCCAGCAGGGGGGGGGACAGGGGGGCTGATACCATATATTTT
CASRGGDRGADTIYF
>TRBV19|NA|once|TRBJ1-2
TGTGCCAGTAGTACCCGCCAGGGGAACTATGGCTACACCTTC
CASSTRQGNYGYTF
>TRBV6-4|TRBD2|few|TRBJ2-3
TGTGCCAGCAGTGAGGCGGGGGGCGCAGATACGCAGTATTTT
CASSEAGGADTQYF
>TRBV19|NA|NA|TRBJ1-1
TGTGCCAGTAGAATCACGGTGAACACTGAAGCTTTCTTT
CASRITVNTEAFF